Listed here are 17 T cell receptor beta chains from one sample, sequenced in a study of T cells in Graves' hyperthyroidism and ophthalmopathy. It was RNA transcripts that yielded the amplified TCR beta CDR3 regions. During a first-round RT-PCR of the TCR CDR3, the HTBI primer set was used. One entry per CDR3 protein, called by TCRdb with MiXCR from the multiplex PCR reads. This table holds approximately 430,000 distinct CDR3 sequences, 15% to 18% found once. The sequenced material came from blood. The receptor set was obtained from a woman aged 18-29 years with Graves' hyperthyroidism.

V and J are TRBV6-4 and TRBJ2-5; 7 positions agree with TRBD1. Germline trimming cut 5 bases from V and 5 bases from J; bases unmatched to any gene: 11. The CDR3 length is 15 residues. Germline CDR1 reads MRHNA; CDR2 reads SNTAGT. CDR3 loop: CASSPQQTGLETQYF. The CDR3 nucleotides read TGTGCCAGCAGTCCGCAGCAGACAGGGCTGGAGACCCAGTACTTC.

This clonotype was recorded at least ten times. V gene TRBV30 combines with J gene TRBJ2-1; 11 bases are shared with TRBD2. J lost 6 bases, V lost 3 bases, and 7 bases had no gene match. Per the germline V gene, CDR1 is GTSNPN and CDR2 is SVGIG (reference sequence). CDR3 size: 15 residues. Here the CDR3 DNA reads TGTGCCTGGAGGATCGGGACTAGCGGCGCCAATGAGCAGTTCTTC. Translated: CAWRIGTSGANEQFF.

This clonotype was observed many times. The J gene is TRBJ2-5, the V gene TRBV30; no definite D call. The CDR3 runs to 12 residues. V was pared by 1 base and J by 2 bases, with 5 bases between. Germline V gene lookup returns CDR1 GTSNPN and CDR2 SVGIG (reference sequence). This CDR3 reads CAWSDLQETQYF. DNA for the CDR3: TGTGCCTGGAGTGATTTACAAGAGACCCAGTACTTC.

This clonotype has ten or more counts. This chain uses TRBV3-1 with TRBJ2-1; 7 positions agree with TRBD2. The V gene's germline CDR1 is LGHDT and CDR2 YNNKEL (reference sequence). This CDR3 spans 20 amino acids. V lost 1 base and J lost 1; bases outside the gene matches: 16. CDR3: CASSQVSAGTIPLSYNEQFF. DNA for the CDR3: TGTGCCAGCAGCCAAGTTTCAGCGGGAACCATTCCGCTTTCCTACAATGAGCAGTTCTTC.

This clonotype was recorded many times. This sequence joins TRBV3-1 and TRBJ2-2, with D possibly matching TRBD2 (6 bases). The CDR3 runs 16 residues. Trimming took 1 base from V and 5 from J, leaving 14 bases between them. The V gene's germline CDR1 is LGHDT and CDR2 YNNKEL (reference sequence). The CDR3 coding sequence is TGTGCCAGCAGCCAAGCTTGGACTATGAAAACCGGGGAGCTGTTTTTT. It is translated as CASSQAWTMKTGELFF.

The chain joins TRBV7-9 to TRBJ2-5; D not resolved. Germline CDR1 reads SEHNR; CDR2 reads FQNEAQ (reference sequence). The CDR3 extends over 14 amino acids. Trimming shortened V by 5 bases and J by 5 bases, and 15 bases separated the two germline ends. The CDR3 is CASSPMALGETQYF. The CDR3 bases are TGTGCCAGCAGCCCCATGGCTCTTGGGGAGACCCAGTACTTC.

This clonotype was found many times. This chain joins TRBV19 and TRBJ2-1; 9 nucleotides match TRBD2. With V trimmed by 1 base and J by 4 bases, 2 bases remained unmatched. The germline CDR1 and CDR2 sequences are LNHDA and SQIVND (reference sequence). This CDR3 is 15 amino acids long. The DNA for the CDR3 is TGTGCCAGTAGTATAGGGCTAGCGGGATACAATGAGCAGTTCTTC. It specifies CASSIGLAGYNEQFF.

J is TRBJ1-2 and V is TRBV29-1, with D perhaps matching TRBD1 (5 bases). Germline CDR1 and CDR2: SQVTM and ANQGSEA. This CDR3 spans 15 amino acids. Deletions cut 6 bases from V and 3 bases from J, with 20 bases between. CDR3 sequence (DNA): TGCAGCGTGCCGGGGGGACTTCCCCGGGACTATGGCTACACCTTC. It specifies CSVPGGLPRDYGYTF. Drawing the rest from reference TRBV29-1 and TRBJ1-2, the complete variable domain is SAVISQKPSRDICQRGTSLTIQCQVDSQVTMMFWYRQQPGQSLTLIATANQGSEATYESGFVIDKFPISRPNLTFSTLTVSNMSPEDSSIYLCSVPGGLPRDYGYTFGSGTRLTVV.

In its sample, this clonotype was seen many times. DNA of the CDR3: TGCAGTGCTAGTTTAGATGGCAATTCACCCCTCCACTTT. This gives the protein CSASLDGNSPLHF. The J gene is TRBJ1-6, the V gene TRBV20-1; D call uncertain. The V and J ends lost 3 bases and 7 bases respectively, with 10 bases between them. The CDR3 consists of 13 residues. Germline V gives CDR1 DFQATT, CDR2 SNEGSKA (reference sequence).

This clonotype was recorded at least ten times. The chain employs TRBV2 and TRBJ1-2; TRBD1 matches 7 bases. V shed 6 bases, J shed 6 bases, and the junction held 10 bases outside the gene matches. Per germline, CDR1 SNHLY and CDR2 FYNNEI. CDR3 size: 14 residues. The CDR3 DNA reads TGTGCCAGCAGGGAGACGACAGGGTTTAATGGCTACACCTTC. Protein sequence: CASRETTGFNGYTF.

The sample holds a few counts of this clonotype. The chain joins TRBV5-1 to TRBJ2-5; D ambiguous. The V end was cut by 2 bases, the J end by 4 bases, with 9 bases between. Germline loops: CDR1 SGHRS, CDR2 YFSETQ. The CDR3 spans 13 residues. This chain's CDR3 is CASSLYGGETQYF. The CDR3 DNA sequence: TGCGCCAGCAGCTTATACGGCGGAGAGACCCAGTACTTC. Complete variable domain (other parts from reference TRBV5-1 and TRBJ2-5): KAGVTQTPRYLIKTRGQQVTLSCSPISGHRSVSWYQQTPGQGLQFLFEYFSETQRNKGNFPGRFSGRQFSNSRSEMNVSTLELGDSALYLCASSLYGGETQYFGPGTRLLVL.

This clonotype has only a few counts. The chain's CDR3 is CASSSWRPGAGNTIYF. As DNA, the CDR3 is TGTGCCAGTTCTTCCTGGAGGCCGGGGGCCGGAAACACCATATATTTT. The genes are TRBV2 and TRBJ1-3, with D possibly TRBD1 on 6 matching bases. V shed 9 bases and J shed 4 bases, with 22 bases lying between them. This CDR3 spans 16 amino acids. Looked up from germline, CDR1 is SNHLY and CDR2 is FYNNEI.

This clonotype was seen many times. V usage is TRBV27 and J usage is TRBJ2-7; 10 bases fit TRBD1. Trimming cost V 8 bases and J 9 bases; bases outside gene matches: 7. This CDR3 region has 12 residues. CDR1 MNHEY and CDR2 SMNVEV come from the germline V gene (reference sequence). This CDR3 reads CASQGQGPTQYF. The CDR3 DNA sequence: TGTGCCAGCCAGGGACAGGGGCCGACGCAGTACTTC.

The table lists this clonotype with many counts. J is TRBJ2-3 and V is TRBV7-9; D remains unclear. Germline V gives CDR1 SEHNR, CDR2 FQNEAQ (reference sequence). The V gene lost 6 bases and the J gene lost 5 bases, with 6 bases spanning the gap. The CDR3 consists of 11 residues. DNA for the CDR3: TGTGCCAGCAGACTGGGAGATACGCAGTATTTT. This sequence encodes CASRLGDTQYF.

This clonotype has ten or more counts. The rearrangement uses TRBV5-1 and TRBJ2-5; no firm D call. Trimming left V 3 bases short and J 5 bases short, with 14 bases between. The CDR3 contains 14 residues. Germline V lookup: CDR1 SGHRS, CDR2 YFSETQ. CDR3: CASSSLDGQETQYF. As DNA, the CDR3 is TGCGCCAGCAGCTCTCTTGACGGCCAGGAGACCCAGTACTTC. The full variable domain, its missing parts supplied by reference TRBV5-1 and TRBJ2-5, is KAGVTQTPRYLIKTRGQQVTLSCSPISGHRSVSWYQQTPGQGLQFLFEYFSETQRNKGNFPGRFSGRQFSNSRSEMNVSTLELGDSALYLCASSSLDGQETQYFGPGTRLLVL.

The chain employs TRBV12-5 and TRBJ2-2; TRBD1 aligns across 7 bases. Per germline, CDR1 LGHNT and CDR2 FRNRAP. There are 14 residues in the CDR3. V lost 2 bases and J lost 6; bases outside the gene matches: 3. CDR3 coding DNA: TGTGCTAGTGGTTTGTCTACAGGGGCCGGGGAGCTGTTTTTT. Translated: CASGLSTGAGELFF.

This clonotype was counted a few times. The rearrangement links TRBV24-1 to TRBJ2-1; 10 bases line up with TRBD1. This CDR3 contains 13 residues. Germline V lookup: CDR1 KGHDR, CDR2 SFDVKD. The DNA for the CDR3 is TGTTACTTGGGACAGGGGTATGACAATGAGCAGTTCTTC. It encodes CYLGQGYDNEQFF.